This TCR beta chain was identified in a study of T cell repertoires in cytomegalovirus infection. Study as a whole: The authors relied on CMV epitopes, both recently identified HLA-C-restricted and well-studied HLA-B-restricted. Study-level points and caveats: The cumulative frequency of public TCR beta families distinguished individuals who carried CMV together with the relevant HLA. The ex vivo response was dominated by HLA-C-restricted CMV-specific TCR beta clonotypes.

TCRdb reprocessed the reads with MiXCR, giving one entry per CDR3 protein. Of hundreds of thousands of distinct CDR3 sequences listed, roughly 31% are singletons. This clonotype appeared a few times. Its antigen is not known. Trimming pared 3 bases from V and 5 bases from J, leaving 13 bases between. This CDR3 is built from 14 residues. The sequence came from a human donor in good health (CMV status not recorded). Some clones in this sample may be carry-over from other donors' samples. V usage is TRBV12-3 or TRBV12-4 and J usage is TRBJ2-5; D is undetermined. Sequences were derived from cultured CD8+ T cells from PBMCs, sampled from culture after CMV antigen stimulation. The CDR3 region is CASSFISPLETQYF. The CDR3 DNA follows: TGTGCCAGCAGTTTTATTAGCCCGCTGGAGACCCAGTACTTC.